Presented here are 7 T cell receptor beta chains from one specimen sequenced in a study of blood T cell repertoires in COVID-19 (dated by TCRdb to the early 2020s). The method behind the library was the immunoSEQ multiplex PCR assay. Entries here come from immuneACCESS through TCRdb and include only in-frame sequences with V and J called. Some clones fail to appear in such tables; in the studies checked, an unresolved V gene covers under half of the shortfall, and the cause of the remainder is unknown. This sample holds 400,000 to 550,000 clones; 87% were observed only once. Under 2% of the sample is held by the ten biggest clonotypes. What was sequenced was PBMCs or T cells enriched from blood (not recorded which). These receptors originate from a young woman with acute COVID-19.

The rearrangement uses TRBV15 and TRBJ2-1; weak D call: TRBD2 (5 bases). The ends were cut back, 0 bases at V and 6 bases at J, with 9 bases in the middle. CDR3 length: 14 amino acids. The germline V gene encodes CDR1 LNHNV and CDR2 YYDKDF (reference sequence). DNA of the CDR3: TGTGCCACCAGCAGAGAGACTACCCTCAATGAGCAGTTCTTC. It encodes CATSRETTLNEQFF.

The CDR3 region has the DNA TGCGCCAGCAGCCAAGACTGGGTGAGGGCGGGAGGTACCGGGGAGCTGTTTTTT. As protein: CASSQDWVRAGGTGELFF. This rearrangement joins TRBV4-3 to TRBJ2-2; 8 nucleotides align to TRBD2. V dropped 0 bases and J dropped 5; count of bases not matched to a gene: 11. The CDR3 runs 18 residues. In germline, CDR1 is LGHNA, CDR2 YSLEER.

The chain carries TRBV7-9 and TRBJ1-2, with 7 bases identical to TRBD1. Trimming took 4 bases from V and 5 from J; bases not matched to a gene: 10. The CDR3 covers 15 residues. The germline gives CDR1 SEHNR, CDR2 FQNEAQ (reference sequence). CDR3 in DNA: TGTGCCAGCAGCTCCCTGGGACAGCGACAATATGGCTACACCTTC. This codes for CASSSLGQRQYGYTF.

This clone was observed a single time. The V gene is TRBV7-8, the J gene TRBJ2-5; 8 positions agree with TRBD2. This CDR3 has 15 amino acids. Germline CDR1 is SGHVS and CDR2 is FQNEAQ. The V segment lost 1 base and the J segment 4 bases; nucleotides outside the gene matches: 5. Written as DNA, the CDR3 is TGTGCCAGCAGCTTAGGAGCGGGAGTGTCAGAGACCCAGTACTTC. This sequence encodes CASSLGAGVSETQYF.

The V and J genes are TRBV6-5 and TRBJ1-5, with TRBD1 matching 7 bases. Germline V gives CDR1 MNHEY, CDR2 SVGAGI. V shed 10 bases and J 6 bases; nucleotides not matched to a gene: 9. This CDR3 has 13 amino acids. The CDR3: CATQGGFGQPQHF. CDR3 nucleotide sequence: TGTGCCACCCAGGGGGGATTCGGTCAGCCCCAGCATTTT.

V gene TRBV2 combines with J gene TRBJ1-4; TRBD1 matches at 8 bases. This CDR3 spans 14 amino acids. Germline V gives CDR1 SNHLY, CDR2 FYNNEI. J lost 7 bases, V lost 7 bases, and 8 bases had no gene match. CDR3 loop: CASNIGGTGEKLFF. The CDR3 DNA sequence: TGTGCCAGCAATATAGGGGGGACAGGTGAAAAACTGTTTTTT.

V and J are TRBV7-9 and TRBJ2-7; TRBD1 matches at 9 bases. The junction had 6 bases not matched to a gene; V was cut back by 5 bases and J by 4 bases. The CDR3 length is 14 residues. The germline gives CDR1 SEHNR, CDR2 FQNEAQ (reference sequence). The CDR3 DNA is TGTGCCAGCAGCCTGGACAGGGGAGGGTACGAGCAGTACTTC. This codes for CASSLDRGGYEQYF.